This TCR beta chain was sequenced in a study of OX40 agonist ivuxolimab in advanced cancers. At the level of the study: Patients in dose escalation had liver, melanoma, kidney or head and neck cancers. Three patients showed partial responses: one hepatocellular carcinoma and two cutaneous melanoma cases.

Profiling relied on immunoSEQ multiplex PCR, and the TCRdb table lists in-frame clones only, not all of them. The table includes more than 40,000 clones, about 89% detected once. General observations from the study: Researchers report that CD8+ T cells had, on average, more expanded clones than CD4+.

V was pared by 10 bases and J by 0 bases, with 16 bases between. The CDR3 covers 15 residues. In germline, CDR1 is SEHNR, CDR2 FQNEAQ (reference sequence). Of note for this clone: Its antigen is unidentified.

Specimen: CD4+ or CD8+ T cells sorted from blood, collected in a trial of the OX40 agonist ivuxolimab. The sequence derives from an adult with an advanced solid tumor such as melanoma, head and neck, liver or kidney cancer. The V gene is TRBV7-9, the J gene TRBJ1-3, with no clear D. The CDR3 spells CAIFQGKNSGNTIYF. CDR3 in DNA: TGTGCCATCTTCCAAGGAAAGAACTCTGGAAACACCATATATTTT.